What follows are 15 T cell receptor beta chains derived from one specimen sequenced in a study of blood T cell repertoires in COVID-19. Generated by immunoSEQ multiplex PCR, the TCRdb table keeps only in-frame clones and is missing some. This table holds approximately 270,000 clones, 91% found once. The sequenced material came from PBMCs or T cells enriched from blood (not recorded which). Receptor source: a man between 35 and 55 years old who had been exposed to COVID-19.

The genes are TRBV18 and TRBJ2-7; TRBD2 matches 7 bases. The CDR3 loop spans 13 amino acids. V was clipped by 8 bases and J by 2 bases; unmatched bases: 6. The germline gives CDR1 KGHSH, CDR2 LQKENI. CDR3 in DNA: TGTGCCAGCGCGGCCGGGACTACCTACGAGCAGTACTTC. Translated: CASAAGTTYEQYF.

The V call is TRBV29-1, the J call TRBJ1-2; D gene ambiguous. This CDR3 is built from 11 residues. V gave up 4 bases and J gave up 2 bases, with 5 bases separating them. Germline V gene lookup returns CDR1 SQVTM and CDR2 ANQGSEA. As DNA, the CDR3 is TGCAGCGTTGCGGGGAACTATGGCTACACCTTC. It yields the protein CSVAGNYGYTF.

This sequence joins TRBV20-1 and TRBJ1-2; D is unresolved. The germline V and J ends were trimmed by 3 bases and 0 bases, with 14 bases remaining between them. Germline V CDR1 and CDR2: DFQATT, SNEGSKA (reference sequence). The CDR3 has 15 residues. In DNA, the CDR3 is TGCAGTGCTAGTCTACCCGACACCGCTAACTATGGCTACACCTTC. This gives the protein CSASLPDTANYGYTF.

This clone was picked up a small number of times. The genes are TRBV4-1 and TRBJ1-1; D is undetermined. This CDR3 has 13 residues. Germline values: CDR1 MGHRA, CDR2 YSYEKL. V was cut by 5 bases and J by 0 bases, with 7 bases left in between. CDR3 amino acids: CASSAQMNTEAFF. CDR3 nucleotides: TGCGCCAGCAGCGCCCAGATGAACACTGAAGCTTTCTTT.

The gene calls are TRBV10-3 and TRBJ1-2, with D perhaps TRBD1 (6 bases). Trimming took 5 bases from V and 2 from J, leaving 9 bases between them. Germline V gene lookup returns CDR1 ENHRY and CDR2 SYGVKD. This CDR3 is 13 amino acids long. The CDR3 spells CAISYGQNYGYTF. Written as DNA, the CDR3 is TGTGCCATCAGTTACGGACAGAACTATGGCTACACCTTC.

The chain recombines TRBV29-1 with TRBJ1-2; D is perhaps TRBD1 (5 bases). Germline V gene data show CDR1 as SQVTM and CDR2 as ANQGSEA. Between the trimmed V and J ends, which lost 4 bases and 8 bases, there was a span of 17 bases. The CDR3 length is 13 residues. The CDR3 DNA is TGCAGCGTTGTGTTATCAGGGATTCTAGGCTACACCTTC. It encodes CSVVLSGILGYTF.

The count of this clone is one. The chain recombines TRBV19 with TRBJ1-5, with D possibly TRBD1 on 5 matching bases. Trimming left V 5 bases short and J 7 bases short, with 15 bases between. The CDR3 consists of 14 residues. The germline CDR1 and CDR2 sequences are LNHDA and SQIVND (reference sequence). In nucleotides, the CDR3 is TGTGCCAGTAGTGAAGACAGTCTAGGCCAGCCCCAGCATTTT. It yields the protein CASSEDSLGQPQHF.

This clone was seen once. The V and J genes are TRBV10-3 and TRBJ1-5; no firm D call. This CDR3 region has 16 residues. Per germline, CDR1 ENHRY and CDR2 SYGVKD. Deletions cut 0 bases from V and 0 bases from J, with 9 bases between. In nucleotides, the CDR3 is TGTGCCATCAGTGAGTCAGGAGGGAATAGCAATCAGCCCCAGCATTTT. This encodes CAISESGGNSNQPQHF.

Points on this clone: A read error is the likely source, as a far larger clone sits one nucleotide away. J is TRBJ2-1 and V is TRBV9; D gene ambiguous. Trimming removed 0 bases from V and 6 bases from J, with 4 bases in between. This CDR3 region has 12 residues. CDR1 is SGDLS and CDR2 is YYNGEE in the germline V gene. CDR3 loop: CASSVAGNEQFF. In DNA, the CDR3 is TGTGCCAGCAGCGTAGCGGGCAATGAGCAGTTCTTC.

This chain links TRBV6-6 with TRBJ2-3; D perhaps matches TRBD1 (7 bases). The CDR3 covers 14 residues. The ends were cut back, 6 bases at V and 6 bases at J, with 16 bases in the middle. Germline V gene data show CDR1 as MNHNY and CDR2 as SVGAGI (reference sequence). The CDR3 DNA reads TGTGCCAGCAGAGAGGAGGGGGCAAGGGATACGCAGTATTTT. This gives the protein CASREEGARDTQYF.

This clone was seen just once. V is TRBV27 and J is TRBJ1-1, with D possibly being TRBD1 (5 bases). Trimming shortened V by 2 bases and J by 2 bases, and 12 bases separated the two germline ends. The CDR3 consists of 15 residues. Germline V lookup: CDR1 MNHEY, CDR2 SMNVEV (reference sequence). The CDR3 protein is CASSLIFQGNTEAFF. DNA for the CDR3: TGTGCCAGCAGTTTAATTTTCCAGGGAAACACTGAAGCTTTCTTT.

Only one count was recorded for this clone. V is TRBV10-3 and J is TRBJ2-7; a possible D gene is TRBD1 (6 bases). Trimming removed 0 bases at V and 1 base at J, with 16 bases between. The germline V gene has CDR1 ENHRY and CDR2 SYGVKD. This CDR3 comprises 17 residues. The CDR3 sequence: CAISESKISQGSYEQYF. In DNA, the CDR3 is TGTGCCATCAGTGAGTCGAAGATTTCCCAGGGGTCCTACGAGCAGTACTTC.

The J gene is TRBJ1-5, the V gene TRBV6-5; D remains ambiguous. This CDR3 spans 14 amino acids. With 0 bases removed from V and 4 bases from J, the gap between germline ends came to 7 bases. The V gene's germline CDR1 is MNHEY and CDR2 SVGAGI. CDR3 loop: CASSYSQVNQPQHF. CDR3 nucleotide sequence: TGTGCCAGCAGTTACTCGCAGGTTAATCAGCCCCAGCATTTT.

The rearrangement joins TRBV24-1 to TRBJ2-1; 7 bases line up with TRBD1. Germline CDR1 KGHDR, CDR2 SFDVKD. Trimming took 4 bases from V and 0 from J; bases not matched to a gene: 5. There are 16 residues in the CDR3. The CDR3 protein is CATSERTGISYNEQFF. The CDR3 region has the DNA TGTGCCACCAGTGAGCGGACAGGAATCTCCTACAATGAGCAGTTCTTC.

The chain is built from TRBV27 and TRBJ2-3, with D perhaps TRBD1 (5 bases). Trimming removed 6 bases at V and 2 bases at J, with 15 bases between. Germline loops: CDR1 MNHEY, CDR2 SMNVEV (reference sequence). This CDR3 contains 15 residues. The CDR3 spells CASSTSQAYTDTQYF. In DNA, the CDR3 is TGTGCCAGCAGCACATCACAGGCGTACACAGATACGCAGTATTTT.